Following are 12 T cell receptor beta chains from one sample sequenced in a study of CD8+ T cells in alopecia areata. Treatment reported: oral pan-JAK inhibitor, 5-10 mg twice daily. Extracted from the samples, RNA was reverse transcribed into cDNA to serve as the sequencing template. The protocol was immunoSEQ multiplex PCR, while the TCRdb copy is restricted to in-frame clones and leaves out a portion. Of 40,000 to 50,000 clones listed, roughly two thirds were seen once; the top ten hold about 21%. This specimen consisted of CD8+ T cells sorted from blood, obtained at week 4, from a patient treated with tofacitinib. The receptors were sampled from a human donor with alopecia areata.

This clone was seen a few times. V usage is TRBV7-2 and J usage is TRBJ1-2, with a tentative D call TRBD1 (5 bases). The V end lost 5 bases, the J end lost 2 bases, and 15 bases lay between the germline ends. The germline CDR1 and CDR2 sequences are SGHTA and FQGNSA. This CDR3 contains 15 residues. The CDR3 coding sequence is TGTGCCAGCAGCCCCTCACCGACAGCAAACTATGGCTACACCTTC. It is translated as CASSPSPTANYGYTF.

CDR3 nucleotide sequence: TGTGCCAGCAGCTTGGCGGGGACCGAGCAGTACTTC. It translates to CASSLAGTEQYF. The chain is built from TRBV5-6 and TRBJ2-7; the D call may be TRBD1 or TRBD2 (5 bases each). Trimming removed 0 bases from V and 6 bases from J, with 7 bases in between. This CDR3 has 12 amino acids. The germline V gene encodes CDR1 SGHDT and CDR2 YYEEEE.

As DNA, the CDR3 is TGCAGCGTTGCAGAGAGGGCAGAGACCCAGTACTTC. This encodes CSVAERAETQYF. The rearrangement uses TRBV29-1 and TRBJ2-5; D might be TRBD2 (5 bases). Trimming took off 4 bases at V and 4 bases at J, with 10 bases between the two ends. The CDR3 loop spans 12 amino acids. Germline CDR1 SQVTM, CDR2 ANQGSEA.

This clone came up a few times. The chain has TRBV7-9 and TRBJ2-1, with D possibly TRBD2 on 5 matching bases. The CDR3 totals 17 residues. Germline V gene lookup returns CDR1 SEHNR and CDR2 FQNEAQ (reference sequence). V shed 3 bases and J shed 5 bases, with 20 bases lying between them. As DNA, the CDR3 is TGTGCCAGCAGCTTGGGCCTTAGCGACGAGAGGGACAATGAGCAGTTCTTC. Translating gives CASSLGLSDERDNEQFF. Drawing the rest from reference TRBV7-9 and TRBJ2-1, the complete variable domain is DTGVSQNPRHKITKRGQNVTFRCDPISEHNRLYWYRQTLGQGPEFLTYFQNEAQLEKSRLLSDRFSAERPKGSFSTLEIQRTEQGDSAMYLCASSLGLSDERDNEQFFGPGTRLTVL.

The chain recombines TRBV29-1 with TRBJ1-1; D gene unclear. This CDR3 region has 11 residues. Germline-derived CDR1 and CDR2 are SQVTM and ANQGSEA. Deletions cut 0 bases from V and 8 bases from J, with 7 bases between. The CDR3 loop is CSVEEGGEAFF. CDR3 DNA sequence: TGCAGCGTTGAAGAGGGTGGGGAAGCTTTCTTT.

This chain uses TRBV30 with TRBJ1-5; D gene ambiguous. Trimming took 3 bases from V and 3 from J, leaving 9 bases between them. Looked up from germline, CDR1 is GTSNPN and CDR2 is SVGIG (reference sequence). This CDR3 spans 13 amino acids. The CDR3 region is CAWSDSYNQPQHF. Written as DNA, the CDR3 is TGTGCCTGGAGCGACTCATACAATCAGCCCCAGCATTTT.

This chain uses TRBV5-6 with TRBJ2-6; TRBD1 might be the D (5 bases). The CDR3 extends over 17 amino acids. CDR1 is SGHDT, CDR2 YYEEEE, per germline. The V end was cut by 0 bases, the J end by 1 base, with 11 bases between. Written as DNA, the CDR3 is TGTGCCAGCAGCTTGGACAGGCTCGGATCTGGGGCCAACGTCCTGACTTTC. It yields the protein CASSLDRLGSGANVLTF. The entire variable domain, with the rest obtained from reference TRBV5-6 and TRBJ2-6, is as follows: DAGVTQSPTHLIKTRGQQVTLRCSPKSGHDTVSWYQQALGQGPQFIFQYYEEEERQRGNFPDRFSGHQFPNYSSELNVNALLLGDSALYLCASSLDRLGSGANVLTFGAGSRLTVL.

The rearrangement joins TRBV25-1 to TRBJ2-1, with D possibly matching TRBD2 (7 bases). This CDR3 spans 16 amino acids. CDR1 and CDR2 (germline): MGHDK, SYGVNS. V shed 4 bases and J shed 4 bases, with 17 bases lying between them. The CDR3 sequence: CASSGRGGGLYNEQFF. The CDR3 DNA reads as TGTGCCAGCAGTGGCCGCGGCGGGGGCCTATACAATGAGCAGTTCTTC.

This chain uses TRBV29-1 with TRBJ2-6; D gene ambiguous. The CDR3 is made up of 18 amino acids. Germline V CDR1 and CDR2: SQVTM, ANQGSEA. V dropped 4 bases and J dropped 0 bases, with 19 bases sitting between them. CDR3 residues: CSVAVTDQLRSGANVLTF. The CDR3 DNA sequence: TGCAGCGTTGCAGTAACGGACCAGTTGCGCTCTGGGGCCAACGTCCTGACTTTC.

The CDR3 region is CASSSDLIGGTDTQYF. As DNA, the CDR3 is TGTGCCAGCAGTAGCGATCTCATCGGGGGCACAGATACGCAGTATTTT. This chain links TRBV2 with TRBJ2-3; possibly TRBD2 for D (5 bases). This CDR3 region has 16 residues. V lost 5 bases to trimming and J lost 1 base, with 16 bases between them. Germline CDR1 SNHLY, CDR2 FYNNEI.

The chain couples TRBV27 to TRBJ1-1; the D gene is possibly TRBD1 (6 bases). From germline, CDR1 is MNHEY and CDR2 SMNVEV (reference sequence). With 4 bases removed from V and 1 base from J, the gap between germline ends came to 7 bases. The CDR3 is 13 residues long. The CDR3 protein is CASSSGQNTEAFF. The CDR3 nucleotides read TGTGCCAGCAGTTCGGGACAGAACACTGAAGCTTTCTTT.

The rearrangement links TRBV2 to TRBJ1-3; 9 bases are shared with TRBD1. The CDR3 loop spans 15 amino acids. CDR1 is SNHLY and CDR2 is FYNNEI in the germline V gene. Trimming took 1 base from V and 4 from J; bases not matched to a gene: 2. The CDR3 reads CASSEDRGQGNTIYF. In DNA form, the CDR3 reads TGTGCCAGCAGTGAAGACAGGGGGCAAGGAAACACCATATATTTT.